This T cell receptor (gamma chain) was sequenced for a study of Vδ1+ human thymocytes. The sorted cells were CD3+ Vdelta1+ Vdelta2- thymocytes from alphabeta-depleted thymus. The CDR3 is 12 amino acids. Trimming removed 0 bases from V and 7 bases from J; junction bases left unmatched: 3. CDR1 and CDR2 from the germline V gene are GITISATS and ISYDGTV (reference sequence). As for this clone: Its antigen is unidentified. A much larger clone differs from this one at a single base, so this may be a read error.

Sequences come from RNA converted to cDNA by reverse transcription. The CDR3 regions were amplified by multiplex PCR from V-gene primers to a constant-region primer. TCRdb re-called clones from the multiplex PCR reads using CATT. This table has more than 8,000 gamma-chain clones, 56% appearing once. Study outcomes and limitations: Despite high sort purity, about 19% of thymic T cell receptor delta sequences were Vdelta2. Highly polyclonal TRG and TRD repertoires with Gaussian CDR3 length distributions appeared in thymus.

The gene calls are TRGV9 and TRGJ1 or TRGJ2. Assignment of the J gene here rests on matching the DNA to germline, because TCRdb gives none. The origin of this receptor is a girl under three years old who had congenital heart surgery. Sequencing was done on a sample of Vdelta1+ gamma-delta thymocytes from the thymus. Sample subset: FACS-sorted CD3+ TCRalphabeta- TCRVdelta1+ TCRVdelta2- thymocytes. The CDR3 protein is CALWEVDYKKLF. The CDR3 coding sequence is TGTGCCTTGTGGGAGGTGGACTATAAGAAACTCTTT.